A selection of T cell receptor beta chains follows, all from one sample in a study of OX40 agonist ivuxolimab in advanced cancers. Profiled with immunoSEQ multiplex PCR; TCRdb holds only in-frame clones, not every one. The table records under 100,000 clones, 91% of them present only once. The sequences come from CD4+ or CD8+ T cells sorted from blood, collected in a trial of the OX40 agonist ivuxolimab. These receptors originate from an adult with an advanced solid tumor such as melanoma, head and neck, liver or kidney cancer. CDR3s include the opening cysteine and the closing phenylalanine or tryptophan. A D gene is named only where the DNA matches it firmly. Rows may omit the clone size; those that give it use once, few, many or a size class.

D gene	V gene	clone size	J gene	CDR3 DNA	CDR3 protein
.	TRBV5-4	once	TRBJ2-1	TGTGCCAGCAGCCCTGGACAGAGGAATGAGCAGTTCTTC	CASSPGQRNEQFF
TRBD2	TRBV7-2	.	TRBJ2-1	TGTGCCAGCAGCCTCGGACTAGCGGGAGTACGTGAGCAGTTCTTC	CASSLGLAGVREQFF
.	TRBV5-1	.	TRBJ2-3	TGCGCCAGCAGCTTGGCGGGGGCTGGAGGCACAGATACGCAGTATTTT	CASSLAGAGGTDTQYF
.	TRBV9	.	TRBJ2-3	TGTGCCAGCAGCGTCATGACTAGTGCAGATACGCAGTATTTT	CASSVMTSADTQYF
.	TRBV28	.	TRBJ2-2	TGTGCCAGCAGTCGGGACCGGAACACCGGGGAGCTGTTTTTT	CASSRDRNTGELFF
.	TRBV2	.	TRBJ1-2	TGTGCCAGCAGTCCTTGGATGGGAGGGGACGGCTACACCTTC	CASSPWMGGDGYTF
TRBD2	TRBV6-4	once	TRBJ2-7	TGTGCCAGCAGTGACACGACGACTAGCGTGATTGCGATGAGGGGGAGCGAGCAGTACTTC	CASSDTTTSVIAMRGSEQYF
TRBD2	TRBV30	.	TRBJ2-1	TGTGCCTGGAGTTTTCTAGCGGGAGGCGAGCAGTTCTTC	CAWSFLAGGEQFF
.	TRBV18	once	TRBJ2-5	TGTGCCAGCTCACCTAGGTCGACTGCTACCCAAGAGACCCAGTACTTC	CASSPRSTATQETQYF
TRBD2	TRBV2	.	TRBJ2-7	TGTGCCAGCAGGACAGGACTAGCGCTTAACGAGCAGTACTTC	CASRTGLALNEQYF
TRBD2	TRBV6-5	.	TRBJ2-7	TGTGCCAGCAGTTACTCAGGGACTAGATTGTACGGGCAGTACTTC	CASSYSGTRLYGQYF
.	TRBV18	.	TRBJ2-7	TGTGCCAGCTCACCCCAGGGTAAGGGCGAGCAGTACTTC	CASSPQGKGEQYF
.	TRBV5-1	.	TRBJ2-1	TGCGCCAGCAGCTTGGAACGGGAGCTTTCCTACAATGAGCAGTTCTTC	CASSLERELSYNEQFF
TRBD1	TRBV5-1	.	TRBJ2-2	TGCGCCAGCACCCAAGCGCCACAGGGGGCGTCCGGGGAGCTGTTTTTT	CASTQAPQGASGELFF
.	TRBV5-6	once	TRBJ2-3	TGTGCCAGCAGCAGAACCGGACCAGGGATGGCCACAGATACGCAGTATTTT	CASSRTGPGMATDTQYF
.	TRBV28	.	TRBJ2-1	TGTGCCAGCAGTTTGGGGGGGCCCTCCTACAATGAGCAGTTCTTC	CASSLGGPSYNEQFF
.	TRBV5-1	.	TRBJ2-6	TGCGCCAGCAGCCTGCCGATGGGCGGGGCCAACGTCCTGACTTTC	CASSLPMGGANVLTF
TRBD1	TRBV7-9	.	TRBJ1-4	TGTGCCAGCAGCGACAGGGGAGCTAATGAAAAACTGTTTTTT	CASSDRGANEKLFF
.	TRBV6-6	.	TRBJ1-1	TGTGCCAGCCGGGACTCAAAGAACACTGAAGCTTTCTTT	CASRDSKNTEAFF
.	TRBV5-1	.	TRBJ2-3	TGCGCCAGCAGCTTGGGGGACGGTGGGGCCACAGATACGCAGTATTTT	CASSLGDGGATDTQYF
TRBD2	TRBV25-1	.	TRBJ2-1	TGTGCCAGCGAAGAGCGGGGAACCTACAATGAGCAGTTCTTC	CASEERGTYNEQFF
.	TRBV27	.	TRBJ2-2	TGTGCCAGTTGGAGGGTTGGCGGGGAGCTGTTTTTT	CASWRVGGELFF
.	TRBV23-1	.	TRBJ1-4	TGCGCCAGCAGTCACAGCGGACCTCCCCCGGATGAAAAACTGTTTTTT	CASSHSGPPPDEKLFF
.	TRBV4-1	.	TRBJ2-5	TGCGCCAGCAGCCAAGACGGGACTGCCAAAGAGACCCAGTACTTC	CASSQDGTAKETQYF
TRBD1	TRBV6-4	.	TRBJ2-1	TGTGCCAGAAAACAGGGGGGTGAGCAGTTCTTC	CARKQGGEQFF
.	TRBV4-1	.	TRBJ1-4	TGCGCCAGCAGCCCAACCCGGGGGTTACGACTGTTTTTT	CASSPTRGLRLFF
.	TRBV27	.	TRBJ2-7	TGTGCCAGCAGTTACCGAGAGAGCTACGAGCAGTACTTC	CASSYRESYEQYF
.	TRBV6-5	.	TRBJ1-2	TGTGCCAGCAGTTACTCGGGGGATCGCTACACCTTC	CASSYSGDRYTF
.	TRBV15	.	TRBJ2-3	TGTGCCACCAGCAGGTGGGGGGCGGTCCCGACCTCCACAGATACGCAATATTTT	CATSRWGAVPTSTDTQYF
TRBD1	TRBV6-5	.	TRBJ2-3	TGTGCCAGCAGTTTCGGACAGGTGGTAACAGATACGCAGTATTTT	CASSFGQVVTDTQYF
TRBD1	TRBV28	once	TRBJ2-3	TGTGCCAGCAGTTTGGGGGTACAGGGGACGGGGACAGATACGCAGTATTTT	CASSLGVQGTGTDTQYF
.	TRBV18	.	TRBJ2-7	TGTGCCAGCTCACCCTTGGCGGATAGCTCCTACGAGCAGTACTTC	CASSPLADSSYEQYF
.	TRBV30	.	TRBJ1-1	TGTGCCTGGAGCTACGGGGAGAACACTGAAGCTTTCTTT	CAWSYGENTEAFF
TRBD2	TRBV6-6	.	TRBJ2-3	TGTGCCAGCAGTTACTCGACTAGCGGGAGGGATACGCAGTATTTT	CASSYSTSGRDTQYF
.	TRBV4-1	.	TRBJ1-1	TGCGCCAGCAGCCAAGAGCGGGCAGGGAGGGCGACTGAAGCTTTCTTT	CASSQERAGRATEAFF
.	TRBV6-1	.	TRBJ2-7	TGTGCCAGCAGTGGGTCGGTCTACGAGCAGTACTTC	CASSGSVYEQYF
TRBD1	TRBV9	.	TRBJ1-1	TGTGCCAGCAGCGGACAGGGGAACACTGAAGCTTTCTTT	CASSGQGNTEAFF
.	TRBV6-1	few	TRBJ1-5	TGTGCCAGCAGGGGTGGACCCTGGGGCAATCAGCCCCAGCATTTT	CASRGGPWGNQPQHF
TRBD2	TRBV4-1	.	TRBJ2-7	TGCGCCAGCAGCCACGTCTCCACTAGCGGGAGTTCCTACGAGCAGTACTTC	CASSHVSTSGSSYEQYF
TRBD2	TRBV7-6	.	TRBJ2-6	TGTGCCAGCAGCGCGGGGGGGTCTAGTCTAGCTGGGGCCAACGTCCTGACTTTC	CASSAGGSSLAGANVLTF
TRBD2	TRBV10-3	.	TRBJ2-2	TGTGCCATCAGGCAGTCACCGGGACTAGCGGCGACCGGGGAGCTGTTTTTT	CAIRQSPGLAATGELFF
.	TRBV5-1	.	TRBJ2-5	TGCGCCAGCAGCCTGCGACTAGTCCGAGACCAAGAGACCCAGTACTTC	CASSLRLVRDQETQYF
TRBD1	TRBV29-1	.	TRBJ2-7	TGCAGCGTTCTCCCCTGGGGACAGGGGGCTAGCGAGCAGTACTTC	CSVLPWGQGASEQYF
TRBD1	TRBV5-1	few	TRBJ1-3	TGCGCCAGCAGCTTCTTCGGACAGGGGGATAACACCATATATTTT	CASSFFGQGDNTIYF
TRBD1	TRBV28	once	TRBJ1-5	TGTGCCAGCAGTTTAGTCCAGGGGGCACATGACAATCAGCCCCAGCATTTT	CASSLVQGAHDNQPQHF
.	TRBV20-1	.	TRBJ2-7	TGCAGTGCTAGTTACAACGAGCAGTACTTC	CSASYNEQYF
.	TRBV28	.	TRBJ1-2	TGTGCCAGCAGTTCCACCGGACAGCCTACAGGTGGCTACACCTTC	CASSSTGQPTGGYTF
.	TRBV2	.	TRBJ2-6	TGTGCCAGCAAGCCCCCCCGTGGCGGGGCCAACGTCCTGACTTTC	CASKPPRGGANVLTF
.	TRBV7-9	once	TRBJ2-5	TGTGCCAGCAGATGGGGCCAAGAGACCCAGTACTTC	CASRWGQETQYF
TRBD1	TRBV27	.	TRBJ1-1	TGTGCCAGCAGTTTTCAGGGGGCTGAAGCTTTCTTT	CASSFQGAEAFF
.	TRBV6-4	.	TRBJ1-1	TGTGCCAGCAGGCCATTCTACACTGAAGCTTTCTTT	CASRPFYTEAFF
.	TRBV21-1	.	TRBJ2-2	TGTGCCAAGACGAGGAGCGGGAGGGCCGTCGGGGAGCTGTTTTTT	CAKTRSGRAVGELFF
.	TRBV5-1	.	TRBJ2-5	TGCGCCAGCAGCTTGGACAGGGAAGAGACCCAGTACTTC	CASSLDREETQYF
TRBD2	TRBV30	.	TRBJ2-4	TGTGCCTGGAACACCCTCGGCGGGAGAGGCAAAAACATTCAGTACTTC	CAWNTLGGRGKNIQYF